The T cell receptor beta chain described here comes from a study of blood T cell repertoires in COVID-19. The wider study: Acute-phase and convalescent COVID-19 samples originated in the United States, Italy and Spain. From T cells, B-cell-depleted T cells, or PBMCs came the material, which was cDNA or gDNA.

Original handling: Counts of nucleated cells, estimated from reference gene primer amplification, were obtained. Clones were read by immunoSEQ multiplex PCR, and TCRdb kept only the in-frame ones, dropping some. V and J calls and clone size are those listed in that table; D and trimming were worked out from the DNA. The sample lists fewer than 200,000 clones, over 70% occurring once. CDR3 size: 14 residues. The V gene lost 2 bases and the J gene lost 4 bases, with 12 bases spanning the gap. CDR1 SGHRS and CDR2 YFSETQ come from the germline V gene. J is TRBJ1-1 and V is TRBV5-1; D is unresolved. The sample comprised peripheral blood. The TCR was taken from a woman in her seventies who had recovered from COVID-19. The CDR3 loop is CASSFAGVGTEAFF. CDR3 DNA sequence: TGCGCCAGCAGCTTTGCCGGGGTGGGCACTGAAGCTTTCTTT.